The 9 T cell receptor beta chains below come from one sample, sequenced in a study of T-cell reconstitution after alpha-beta-depleted transplantation in children. TCRbeta library construction was performed incorporating unique molecular identifiers. TCRdb re-called the PCR reads through MiXCR, storing one row per CDR3 protein. The sample lists around 450,000 distinct CDR3 sequences; around 15% were seen once. The sample consisted of PBMCs, mostly from graft donor cells, taken 360 days after TCRalphabeta/CD19-depleted stem cell transplant. These receptors were collected from a boy under two years old who had a stem cell transplant for Wiskott-Aldrich syndrome, so the T cells may come from the graft donor.

This clonotype was counted only a few times. The chain recombines TRBV4-3 with TRBJ1-2, with D unresolved. V lost 1 base to trimming and J lost 8 bases, with 14 bases between them. Looked up from germline, CDR1 is LGHNA and CDR2 is YSLEER. The CDR3 is 14 amino acids. CDR3 region: CASSQGVTMRGYTF. The CDR3 region has the DNA TGCGCCAGCAGCCAAGGGGTGACAATGAGAGGCTACACCTTC.

V gene TRBV12-3 or TRBV12-4 combines with J gene TRBJ2-2; possible D gene TRBD2, 6 bases. The V gene lost 5 bases and the J gene lost 5 bases, with 12 bases spanning the gap. The CDR3 sequence is 14 residues long. CDR3 sequence: CASSGLSRTGELFF. The CDR3, as DNA: TGTGCCAGCAGTGGACTATCGAGGACCGGGGAGCTGTTTTTT.

This clonotype was observed a few times. The chain employs TRBV12-3 or TRBV12-4 and TRBJ1-5; D may be TRBD1 (6 bases). The germline V and J ends were trimmed by 2 bases and 7 bases, with 12 bases remaining between them. CDR3 length: 14 amino acids. The CDR3 here is CASSLRQGLQPQHF. The CDR3 bases are TGTGCCAGCAGTTTACGGCAGGGGCTCCAGCCCCAGCATTTT.

This clonotype appeared a few times. J is TRBJ2-1 and V is TRBV4-1; 7 nucleotides agree with TRBD1. Trimming cost V 2 bases and J 9 bases; bases outside gene matches: 13. Germline V lookup: CDR1 MGHRA, CDR2 YSYEKL. There are 16 residues in the CDR3. This CDR3 is CASSQPGQPPYFEQFF. CDR3 nucleotides: TGCGCCAGCAGCCAACCGGGACAGCCGCCCTATTTTGAGCAGTTCTTC.

The chain carries TRBV5-5 and TRBJ2-2, with D unclear. This CDR3 has 14 residues. CDR1 SGHKS and CDR2 YYEKEE come from the germline V gene (reference sequence). V was shortened by 2 bases and J by 3 bases, with 8 bases between the two germline ends. The CDR3 DNA follows: TGTGCCAGCAGCTTACACAGTGACACCGGGGAGCTGTTTTTT. Encoded protein: CASSLHSDTGELFF.

V usage is TRBV10-3 and J usage is TRBJ2-5, with 7 bases aligning to TRBD2. Per the germline V gene, CDR1 is ENHRY and CDR2 is SYGVKD. V shed 9 bases, J shed 5 bases, and the junction held 9 bases outside the gene matches. CDR3 length: 13 residues. CDR3 sequence (DNA): TGTGCCATTGGAGCGGGGAATGGGGAGACCCAGTACTTC. It yields the protein CAIGAGNGETQYF.

Comment on this clonotype: It may be a read error: a sequence one base away is much more abundant. This chain links TRBV3-1 with TRBJ2-7; D remains ambiguous. The CDR3 contains 13 residues. The V gene lost 0 bases and the J gene lost 2 bases, with 5 bases spanning the gap. The germline gives CDR1 LGHDT, CDR2 YNNKEL (reference sequence). The CDR3 nucleotides read TGTGCCAGCAGCCAAGATGCCCCCTACGAGCAGTACTTC. This gives the protein CASSQDAPYEQYF.

The chain combines TRBV5-1 with TRBJ2-1; D call uncertain. Germline V gene data show CDR1 as SGHRS and CDR2 as YFSETQ. This CDR3 comprises 15 residues. V was clipped by 0 bases and J by 7 bases, with 14 bases between them. CDR3 DNA: TGCGCCAGCAGCTTGGAGGCAGGAAGGTCTAATGAGCAGTTCTTC. Protein: CASSLEAGRSNEQFF.

The chain combines TRBV28 with TRBJ2-7; D may be TRBD1 (5 bases). CDR3 size: 14 residues. Deletions cut 2 bases from V and 1 base from J, with 9 bases between. Germline CDR1 reads MDHEN; CDR2 reads SYDVKM. CDR3 sequence (DNA): TGTGCCAGCAGTTTAAGGGGTAAATCCTACGAGCAGTACTTC. Protein sequence: CASSLRGKSYEQYF.